The following is a T cell receptor beta chain sequence with its context. This CDR3 has 14 amino acids. CDR1 is MNHNS and CDR2 is SASEGT in the germline V gene. V was clipped by 7 bases and J by 6 bases; unmatched bases: 8. Profiled with immunoSEQ multiplex PCR; TCRdb holds only in-frame clones, not every one. The sample holds around 41,000 clones, just over 85% seen once. Treatment denoted: randomized to nivolumab then ipilimumab (arm A) or the reverse (arm B). From thawed PBMCs, live CD3+CD8+ cells negative for CD19 and CD56 were sorted. The data belong to a study of sequential checkpoint blockade in melanoma. Overall study: After both sequences, patients received maintenance nivolumab.

The chain carries TRBV6-1 and TRBJ2-2; TRBD2 agrees at 7 bases. Material: CD8+ T cells sorted from blood (inferred from file names), obtained from a patient given nivolumab and ipilimumab in sequence. This TCR derives from a human donor with melanoma. CDR3 protein: CASIGGKWPGELFF. Written as DNA, the CDR3 is TGTGCCAGCATCGGGGGGAAGTGGCCCGGGGAGCTGTTTTTT.